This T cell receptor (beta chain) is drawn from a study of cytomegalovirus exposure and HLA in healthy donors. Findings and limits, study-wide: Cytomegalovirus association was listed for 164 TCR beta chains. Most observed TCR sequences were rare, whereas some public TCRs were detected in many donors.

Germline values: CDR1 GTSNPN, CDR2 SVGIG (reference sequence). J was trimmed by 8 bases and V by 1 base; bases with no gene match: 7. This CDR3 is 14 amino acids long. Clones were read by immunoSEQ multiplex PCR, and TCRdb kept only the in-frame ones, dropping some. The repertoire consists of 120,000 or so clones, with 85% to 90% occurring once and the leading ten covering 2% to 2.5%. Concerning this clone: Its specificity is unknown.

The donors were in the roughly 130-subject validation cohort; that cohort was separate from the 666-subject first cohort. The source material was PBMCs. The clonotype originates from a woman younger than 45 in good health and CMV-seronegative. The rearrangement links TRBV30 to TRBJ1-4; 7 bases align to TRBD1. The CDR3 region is CAWSGRQGREKLFF. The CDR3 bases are TGTGCCTGGAGTGGGCGACAGGGTCGGGAAAAACTGTTTTTT. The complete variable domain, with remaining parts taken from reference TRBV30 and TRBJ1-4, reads SQTIHQWPATLVQPVGSPLSLECTVEGTSNPNLYWYRQAAGRGLQLLFYSVGIGQISSEVPQNLSASRPQDRQFILSSKKLLLSDSGFYLCAWSGRQGREKLFFGSGTQLSVL.